This is a list of T cell receptor beta chains from one sample in a study of beta chain features in type 1 diabetes. The data were produced by immunoSEQ multiplex PCR, yet TCRdb's version contains in-frame clones alone and is incomplete. Of 450,000 or so clones in the sample, about an eighth were seen once. Sequencing was carried out using naive CD4+ T cells from blood. The receptors were sampled from a woman between 18 and 29 years old in good health. The CDR3 runs from the conserved cysteine through the conserved F or W.

v_call,j_call,cdr3_aa
TRBV25-1,TRBJ2-1,CASTSGLAVDEQFF
TRBV29-1,TRBJ1-4,CSVVEKLFF
TRBV5-1,TRBJ2-3,CASSLEGQAHTDTQYF
TRBV7-9,TRBJ2-1,CASSLLAGVQNEQFF
TRBV7-3,TRBJ2-3,CASSFEGAFTDTQYF
TRBV4-1,TRBJ1-4,CASSQPRQGEKLFF
TRBV18,TRBJ2-3,CASSPPYTDTQYF
TRBV7-2,TRBJ2-7,CASSPGTGIHEQYF
TRBV2,TRBJ2-5,CASRGSWSPRETQYF
TRBV29-1,TRBJ2-7,CSVEDPRDEQYF
TRBV7-9,TRBJ2-6,CASSLAVGRANVLTF
TRBV27,TRBJ2-5,CASSLFSGGPQETQYF
TRBV30,TRBJ2-5,CAWSATGGQETQYF
TRBV7-9,TRBJ1-1,CASEAGPEAFF
TRBV7-9,TRBJ2-1,CASSWTFLSSYNEQFF
TRBV7-8,TRBJ2-3,CASSPSGRADTQYF
TRBV21-1,TRBJ2-1,CASSKAQWVPSYNEQFF
TRBV14,TRBJ2-1,CASSPLAGGSLYNEQFF
TRBV9,TRBJ2-2,CASSVDLRGTGELFF
TRBV5-6,TRBJ2-5,CASSQGRQETQYF
TRBV7-2,TRBJ1-1,CASSLEQLINTEAFF
TRBV7-8,TRBJ2-2,CASSLGVAQRSNTGELFF
TRBV2,TRBJ2-7,CASSPDSHEQYF
TRBV7-9,TRBJ2-6,CASFPRPGSGANVLTF
TRBV19,TRBJ1-2,CASSTPDRSRSYTF
TRBV30,NA,CAWRTTGTVSTYEQYF
TRBV4-1,TRBJ1-2,CASSQGGTAYGYTF
TRBV7-9,TRBJ2-1,CASRLARQGEQFF
TRBV10-3,TRBJ2-7,CAISEDRVTYEQYF
TRBV7-2,TRBJ2-3,CASSVDTDTQYF
TRBV4-1,TRBJ1-5,CASSHGQGGRNQPQHF
TRBV29-1,TRBJ2-7,CSIGQDSSGHYEQYF
TRBV15,TRBJ2-1,CATRGSGAMYEQFF
TRBV12-2,TRBJ2-3,CASRSVRGTQYF
TRBV6-5,TRBJ1-1,CASSYSTGNTEAFF
TRBV10-3,TRBJ2-7,CAGAGQGGSYEQYF
TRBV11-1,TRBJ2-1,CASSSRDRFYNEQFF
TRBV30,TRBJ1-3,CAWSGDRGLSGNTIYF
TRBV18,TRBJ2-1,CASSAYRGRNAYNEQFF
TRBV18,TRBJ2-7,CASSPRGGDEQYF
TRBV6-6,TRBJ2-4,CASRSDRALAKNIQYF
TRBV5-4,TRBJ2-5,CASSPEAGAETQYF
TRBV4-1,TRBJ2-5,CASSILAGETQYF
TRBV11-2,TRBJ2-1,CASSPSGTYNEQFF
TRBV7-2,TRBJ2-5,CASSLWRETQYF
TRBV7-7,TRBJ2-2,CASSSRGTGELFF
TRBV23-1,TRBJ1-2,CASSTKASRVPIYGYTF
TRBV7-2,TRBJ2-5,CASSFSGVMTQYF
TRBV5-8,TRBJ2-1,CASSQGRTRDNEQFF
TRBV29-1,TRBJ2-7,CSAARQGGLGEQYF
TRBV7-3,TRBJ2-5,CASSLDHLETQYF
TRBV27,TRBJ1-4,CASSFEQGGEKLFF